This T cell receptor (beta chain) was identified in a study of blood T cell repertoires in COVID-19. Overall study context: Material from acute and convalescent COVID-19 was sourced from the United States, Italy and Spain.

V was trimmed by 3 bases and J by 0 bases, leaving 15 bases between them. This CDR3 has 17 residues. Germline CDR1 is DFQATT and CDR2 is SNEGSKA (reference sequence). This clone was seen more than once but under ten times. TCRdb's table, derived via immunoSEQ multiplex PCR, lists solely in-frame clones and lacks some. The table records about 210,000 clones, approximately 82% of them present only once. The chain carries TRBV20-1 and TRBJ1-6; tentative D call: TRBD1 (5 bases). The clonotype comes from a man in his forties or fifties with active or convalescent COVID-19. Sequenced material: peripheral blood. CDR3 bases: TGCAGTGCTAGTCCCTTACAGGAGAGCTCCTATAATTCACCCCTCCACTTT. It codes for CSASPLQESSYNSPLHF.